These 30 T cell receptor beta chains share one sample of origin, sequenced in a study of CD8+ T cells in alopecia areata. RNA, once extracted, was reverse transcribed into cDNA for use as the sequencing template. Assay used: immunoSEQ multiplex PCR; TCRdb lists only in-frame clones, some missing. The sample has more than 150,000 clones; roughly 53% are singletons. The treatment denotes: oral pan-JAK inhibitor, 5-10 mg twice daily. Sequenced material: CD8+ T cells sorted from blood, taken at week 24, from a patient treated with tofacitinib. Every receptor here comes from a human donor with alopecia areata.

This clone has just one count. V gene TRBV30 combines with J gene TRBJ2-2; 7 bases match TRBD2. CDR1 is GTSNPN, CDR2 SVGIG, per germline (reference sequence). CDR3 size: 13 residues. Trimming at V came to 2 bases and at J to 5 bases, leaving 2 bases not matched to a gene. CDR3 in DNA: TGTGCCTGGAGTCCGGGGGGTACCGGGGAGCTGTTTTTT. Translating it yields CAWSPGGTGELFF.

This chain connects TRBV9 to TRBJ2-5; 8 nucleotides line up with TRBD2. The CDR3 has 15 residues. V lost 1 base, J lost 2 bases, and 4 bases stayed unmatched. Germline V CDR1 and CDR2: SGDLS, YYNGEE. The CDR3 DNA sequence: TGTGCCAGCAGCGTAAGCGGGGGAAGTCAAGAGACCCAGTACTTC. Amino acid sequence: CASSVSGGSQETQYF. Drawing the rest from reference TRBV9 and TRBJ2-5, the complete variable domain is DSGVTQTPKHLITATGQRVTLRCSPRSGDLSVYWYQQSLDQGLQFLIQYYNGEERAKGNILERFSAQQFPDLHSELNLSSLELGDSALYFCASSVSGGSQETQYFGPGTRLLVL.

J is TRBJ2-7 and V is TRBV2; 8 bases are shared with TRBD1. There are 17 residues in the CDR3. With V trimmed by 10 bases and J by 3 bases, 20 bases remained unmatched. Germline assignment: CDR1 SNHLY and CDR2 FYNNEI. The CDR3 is CATRRPLTGVEDYEQYF. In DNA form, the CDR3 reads TGTGCCACCAGGCGACCACTGACAGGGGTAGAGGACTACGAGCAGTACTTC.

The CDR3 DNA is TGTGCCAGCAGCACCTTGGCAGGCCAGCACTACGAACGGTATGGCTACACCTTC. The encoded protein is CASSTLAGQHYERYGYTF. The chain combines TRBV11-2 with TRBJ1-2; D remains ambiguous. The CDR3 length is 18 residues. Between the trimmed V and J ends, which lost 5 bases and 5 bases, there was a span of 27 bases. CDR1 SGHAT and CDR2 FQNNGV come from the germline V gene.

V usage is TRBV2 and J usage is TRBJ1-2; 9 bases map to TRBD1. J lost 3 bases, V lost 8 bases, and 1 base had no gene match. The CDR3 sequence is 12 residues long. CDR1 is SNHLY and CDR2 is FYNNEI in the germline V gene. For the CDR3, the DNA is TGTGCCAGCCGGGACAGGGACTATGGCTACACCTTC. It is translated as CASRDRDYGYTF.

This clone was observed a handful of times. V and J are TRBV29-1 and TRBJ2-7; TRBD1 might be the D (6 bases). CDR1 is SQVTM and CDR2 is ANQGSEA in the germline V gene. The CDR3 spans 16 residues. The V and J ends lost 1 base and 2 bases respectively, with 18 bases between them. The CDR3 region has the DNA TGCAGCGTTGAAGGTGGGCTGGGACAACATCCCTACGAGCAGTACTTC. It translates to CSVEGGLGQHPYEQYF.

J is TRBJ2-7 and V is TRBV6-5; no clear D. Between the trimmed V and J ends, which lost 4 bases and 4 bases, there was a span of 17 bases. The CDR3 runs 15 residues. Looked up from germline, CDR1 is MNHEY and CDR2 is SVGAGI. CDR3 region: CASSFLPLRSYEQYF. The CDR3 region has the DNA TGTGCCAGCAGTTTCCTACCCCTACGGAGTTACGAGCAGTACTTC.

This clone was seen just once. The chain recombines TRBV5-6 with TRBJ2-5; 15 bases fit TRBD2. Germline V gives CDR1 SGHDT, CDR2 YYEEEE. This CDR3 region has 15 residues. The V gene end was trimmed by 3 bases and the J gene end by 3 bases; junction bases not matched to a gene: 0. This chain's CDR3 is CASSWTSGGEETQYF. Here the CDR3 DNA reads TGTGCCAGCAGCTGGACTAGCGGGGGGGAAGAGACCCAGTACTTC.

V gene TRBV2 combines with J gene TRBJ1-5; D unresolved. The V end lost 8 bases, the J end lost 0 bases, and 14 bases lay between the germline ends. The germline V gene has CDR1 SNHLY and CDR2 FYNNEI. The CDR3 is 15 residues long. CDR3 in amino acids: CASLGSRTSNQPQHF. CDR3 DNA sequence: TGTGCCAGCCTTGGGTCAAGGACTAGCAATCAGCCCCAGCATTTT.

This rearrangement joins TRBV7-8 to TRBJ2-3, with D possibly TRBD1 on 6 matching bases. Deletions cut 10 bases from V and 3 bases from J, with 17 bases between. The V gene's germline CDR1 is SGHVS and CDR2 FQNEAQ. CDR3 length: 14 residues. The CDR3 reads CATSRRGGTDTQYF. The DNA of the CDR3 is TGTGCCACCTCGCGCCGAGGGGGTACAGATACGCAGTATTTT.

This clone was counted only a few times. This CDR3 is CAIKDSGNQPQHF. The CDR3 nucleotides read TGTGCCATCAAAGATTCCGGGAATCAGCCCCAGCATTTT. The chain links TRBV10-3 to TRBJ1-5; no clear D gene. The ends were cut back, 7 bases at V and 4 bases at J, with 11 bases in the middle. The CDR3 runs 13 residues. CDR1 and CDR2 (germline): ENHRY, SYGVKD.

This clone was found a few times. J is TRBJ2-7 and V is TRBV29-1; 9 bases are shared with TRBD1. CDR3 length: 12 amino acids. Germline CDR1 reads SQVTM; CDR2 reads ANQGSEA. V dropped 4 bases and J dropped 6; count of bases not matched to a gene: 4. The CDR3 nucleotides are TGCAGCGTTGGGACAGGGGTCGGCGAGCAGTACTTC. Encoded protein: CSVGTGVGEQYF.

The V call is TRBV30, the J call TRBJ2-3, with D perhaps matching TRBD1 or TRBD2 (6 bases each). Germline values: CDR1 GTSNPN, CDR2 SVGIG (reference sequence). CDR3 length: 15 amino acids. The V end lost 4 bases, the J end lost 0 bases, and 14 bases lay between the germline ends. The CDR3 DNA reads TGTGCCTGGACTCGAGGGGGGTCTAGCACAGATACGCAGTATTTT. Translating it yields CAWTRGGSSTDTQYF.

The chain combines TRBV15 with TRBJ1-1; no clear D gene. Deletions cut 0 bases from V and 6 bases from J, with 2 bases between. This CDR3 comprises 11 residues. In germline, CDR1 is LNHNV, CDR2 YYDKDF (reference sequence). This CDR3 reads CATSRESEAFF. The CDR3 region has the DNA TGTGCCACCAGCAGAGAGTCTGAAGCTTTCTTT.

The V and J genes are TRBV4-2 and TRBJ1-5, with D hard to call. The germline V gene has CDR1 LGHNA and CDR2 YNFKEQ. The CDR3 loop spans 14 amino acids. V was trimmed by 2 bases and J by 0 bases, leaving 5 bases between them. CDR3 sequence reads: CASSQFGSNQPQHF. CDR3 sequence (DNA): TGTGCCAGCAGCCAATTTGGTAGCAATCAGCCCCAGCATTTT.

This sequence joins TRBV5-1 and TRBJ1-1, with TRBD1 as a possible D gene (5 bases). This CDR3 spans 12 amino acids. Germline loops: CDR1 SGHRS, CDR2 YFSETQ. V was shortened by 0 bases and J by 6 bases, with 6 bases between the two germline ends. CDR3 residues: CASSLVGPEAFF. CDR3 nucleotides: TGCGCCAGCAGCTTGGTGGGACCTGAAGCTTTCTTT.

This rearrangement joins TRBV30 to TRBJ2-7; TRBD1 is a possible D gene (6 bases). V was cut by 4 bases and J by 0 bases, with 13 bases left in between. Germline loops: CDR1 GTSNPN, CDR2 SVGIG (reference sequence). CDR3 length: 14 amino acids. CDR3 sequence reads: CAWIRQESSYEQYF. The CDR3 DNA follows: TGTGCCTGGATCCGACAGGAAAGCTCCTACGAGCAGTACTTC.

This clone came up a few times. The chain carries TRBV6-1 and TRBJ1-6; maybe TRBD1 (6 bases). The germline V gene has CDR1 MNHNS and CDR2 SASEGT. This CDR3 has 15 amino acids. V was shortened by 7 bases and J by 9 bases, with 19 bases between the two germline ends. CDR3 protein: CASIKKTGVGSPLHF. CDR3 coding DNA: TGTGCCAGCATCAAAAAGACAGGCGTTGGTTCACCCCTCCACTTT.

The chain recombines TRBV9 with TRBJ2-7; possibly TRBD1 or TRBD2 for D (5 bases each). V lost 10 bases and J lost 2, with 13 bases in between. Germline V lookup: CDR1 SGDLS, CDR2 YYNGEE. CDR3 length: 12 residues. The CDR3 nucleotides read TGTGCCTCAGGGACGGCGACCTACGAGCAGTACTTC. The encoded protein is CASGTATYEQYF.

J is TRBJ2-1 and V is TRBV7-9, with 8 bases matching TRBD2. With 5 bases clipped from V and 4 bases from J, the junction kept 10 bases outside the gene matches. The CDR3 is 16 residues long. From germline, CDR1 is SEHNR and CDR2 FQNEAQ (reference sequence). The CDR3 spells CASSPLSGTRYNEQFF. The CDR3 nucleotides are TGTGCCAGCAGCCCCCTTAGTGGGACTAGATACAATGAGCAGTTCTTC.

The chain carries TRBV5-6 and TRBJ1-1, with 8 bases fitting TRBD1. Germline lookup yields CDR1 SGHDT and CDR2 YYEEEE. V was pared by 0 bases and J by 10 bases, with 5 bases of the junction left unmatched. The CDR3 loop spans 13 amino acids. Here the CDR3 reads CASSLGTGPLAFF. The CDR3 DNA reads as TGTGCCAGCAGCTTGGGGACAGGGCCCTTAGCTTTCTTT.

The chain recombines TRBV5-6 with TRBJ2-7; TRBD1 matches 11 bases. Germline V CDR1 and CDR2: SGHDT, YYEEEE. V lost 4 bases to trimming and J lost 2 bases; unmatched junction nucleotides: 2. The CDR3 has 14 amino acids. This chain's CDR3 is CASSMGQGAYEQYF. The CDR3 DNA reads TGTGCCAGCAGCATGGGACAGGGGGCCTACGAGCAGTACTTC.

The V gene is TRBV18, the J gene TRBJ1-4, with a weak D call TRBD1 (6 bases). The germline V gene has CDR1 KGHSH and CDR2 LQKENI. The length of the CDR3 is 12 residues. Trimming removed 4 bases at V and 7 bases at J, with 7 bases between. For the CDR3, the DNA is TGTGCCAGCTCACTGGACAGTGAAAAACTGTTTTTT. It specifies CASSLDSEKLFF. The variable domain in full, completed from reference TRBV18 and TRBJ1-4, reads NAGVMQNPRHLVRRRGQEARLRCSPMKGHSHVYWYRQLPEEGLKFMVYLQKENIIDESGMPKERFSAEFPKEGPSILRIQQVVRGDSAAYFCASSLDSEKLFFGSGTQLSVL.

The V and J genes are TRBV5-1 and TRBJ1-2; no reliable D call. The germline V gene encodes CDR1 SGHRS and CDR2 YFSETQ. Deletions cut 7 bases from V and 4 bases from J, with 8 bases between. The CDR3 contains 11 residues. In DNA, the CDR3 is TGCGCCAGCCGGGGTGGCTATGGCTACACCTTC. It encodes CASRGGYGYTF.

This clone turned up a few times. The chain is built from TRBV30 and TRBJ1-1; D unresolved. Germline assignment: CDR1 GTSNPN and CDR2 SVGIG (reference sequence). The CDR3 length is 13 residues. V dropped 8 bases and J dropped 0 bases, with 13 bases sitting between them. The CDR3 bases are TGTGCCCTAAGCCGGGCAGTGAACACTGAAGCTTTCTTT. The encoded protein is CALSRAVNTEAFF.

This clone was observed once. As DNA, the CDR3 is TGTGCCAGCGGTAAGGGGTCTGGCTACGAGCAGTACTTC. It translates to CASGKGSGYEQYF. The V gene is TRBV27, the J gene TRBJ2-7; D perhaps matches TRBD1 (5 bases). Trimming stripped 8 bases from V and 3 bases from J, with 14 bases between. Germline-derived CDR1 and CDR2 are MNHEY and SMNVEV (reference sequence). CDR3 length equals 13 residues.

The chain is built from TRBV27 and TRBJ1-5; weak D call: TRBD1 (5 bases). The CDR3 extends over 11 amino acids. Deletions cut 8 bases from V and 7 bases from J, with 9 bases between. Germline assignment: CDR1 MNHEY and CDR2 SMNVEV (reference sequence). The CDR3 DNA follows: TGTGCCAGCGGGGCGGGACAGCCCCAGCATTTT. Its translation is CASGAGQPQHF.

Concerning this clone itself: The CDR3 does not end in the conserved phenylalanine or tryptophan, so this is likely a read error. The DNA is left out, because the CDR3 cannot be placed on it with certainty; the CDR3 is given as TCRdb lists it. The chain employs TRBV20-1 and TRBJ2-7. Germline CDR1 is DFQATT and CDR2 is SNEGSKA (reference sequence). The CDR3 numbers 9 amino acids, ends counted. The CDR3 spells CSAGPSKVM.

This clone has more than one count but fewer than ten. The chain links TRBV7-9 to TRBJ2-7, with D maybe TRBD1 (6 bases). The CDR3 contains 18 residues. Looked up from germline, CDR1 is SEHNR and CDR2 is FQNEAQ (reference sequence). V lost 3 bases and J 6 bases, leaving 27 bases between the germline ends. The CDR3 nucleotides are TGTGCCAGCAGCTTCGGGGTGGGGGCGGAGGTCATATTGGGCGAGCAGTACTTC. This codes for CASSFGVGAEVILGEQYF.

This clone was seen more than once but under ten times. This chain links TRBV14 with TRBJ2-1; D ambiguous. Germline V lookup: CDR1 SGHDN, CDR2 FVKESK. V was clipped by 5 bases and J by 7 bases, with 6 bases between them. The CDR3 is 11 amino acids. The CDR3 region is CASSNLNEQFF. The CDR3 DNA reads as TGTGCCAGCAGCAACTTGAATGAGCAGTTCTTC.